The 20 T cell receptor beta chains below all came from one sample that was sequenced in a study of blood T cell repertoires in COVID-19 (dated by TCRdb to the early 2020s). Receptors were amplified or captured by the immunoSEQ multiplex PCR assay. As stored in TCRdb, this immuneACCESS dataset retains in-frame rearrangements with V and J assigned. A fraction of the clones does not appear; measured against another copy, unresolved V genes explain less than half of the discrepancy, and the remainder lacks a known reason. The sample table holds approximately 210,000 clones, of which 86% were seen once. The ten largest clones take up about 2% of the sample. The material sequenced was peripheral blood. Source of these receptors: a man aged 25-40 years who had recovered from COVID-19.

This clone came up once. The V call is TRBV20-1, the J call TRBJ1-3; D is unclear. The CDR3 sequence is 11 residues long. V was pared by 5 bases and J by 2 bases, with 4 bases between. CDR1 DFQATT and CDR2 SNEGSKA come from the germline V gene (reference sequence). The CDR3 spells CSASPGNTIYF. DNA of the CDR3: TGCAGTGCTTCTCCTGGAAACACCATATATTTT.

The CDR3 region has the DNA TGCGCCAGCAGCCCCAGAGGCTACGAGCAGTACTTC. Translation gives CASSPRGYEQYF. The gene calls are TRBV4-1 and TRBJ2-7; unclear D gene. The ends were cut back, 4 bases at V and 3 bases at J, with 7 bases in the middle. Germline CDR1 is MGHRA and CDR2 is YSYEKL. The CDR3 is 12 amino acids.

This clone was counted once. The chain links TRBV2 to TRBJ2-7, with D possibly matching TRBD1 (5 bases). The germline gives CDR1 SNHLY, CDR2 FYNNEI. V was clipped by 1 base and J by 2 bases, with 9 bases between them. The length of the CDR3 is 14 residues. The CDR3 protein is CASSEGGYPYEQYF. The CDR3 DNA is TGTGCCAGCAGTGAAGGGGGCTACCCCTACGAGCAGTACTTC.

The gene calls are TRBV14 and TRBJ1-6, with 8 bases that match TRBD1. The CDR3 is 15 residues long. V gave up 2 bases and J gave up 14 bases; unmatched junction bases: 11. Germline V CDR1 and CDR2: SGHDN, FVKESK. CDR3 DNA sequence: TGTGCCAGCAGCCAACTACGAGACAGGGGCGGGACCCTCCACTTT. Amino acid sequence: CASSQLRDRGGTLHF.

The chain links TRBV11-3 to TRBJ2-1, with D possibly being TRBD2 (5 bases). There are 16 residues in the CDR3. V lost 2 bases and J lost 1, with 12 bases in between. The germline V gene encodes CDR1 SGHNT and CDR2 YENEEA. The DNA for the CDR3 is TGTGCCAGCAGCTTACGAAGCGGAGCTTCCTACAATGAGCAGTTCTTC. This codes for CASSLRSGASYNEQFF.

This CDR3 is CASSPQGAREQYF. As DNA, the CDR3 is TGTGCCAGCAGTCCACAGGGGGCGCGCGAGCAGTACTTC. V usage is TRBV6-5 and J usage is TRBJ2-7, with 9 bases that match TRBD1. The trim removed 5 bases at V and 6 bases at J, leaving 5 bases unmatched. The germline V gene encodes CDR1 MNHEY and CDR2 SVGAGI. The CDR3 length is 13 residues.

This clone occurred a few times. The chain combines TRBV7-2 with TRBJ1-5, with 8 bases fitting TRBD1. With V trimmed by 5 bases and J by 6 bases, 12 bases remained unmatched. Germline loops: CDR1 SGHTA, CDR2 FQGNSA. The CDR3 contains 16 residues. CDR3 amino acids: CASSQNPGGGGQPQHF. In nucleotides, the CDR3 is TGTGCCAGCAGCCAGAACCCAGGGGGCGGCGGTCAGCCCCAGCATTTT.

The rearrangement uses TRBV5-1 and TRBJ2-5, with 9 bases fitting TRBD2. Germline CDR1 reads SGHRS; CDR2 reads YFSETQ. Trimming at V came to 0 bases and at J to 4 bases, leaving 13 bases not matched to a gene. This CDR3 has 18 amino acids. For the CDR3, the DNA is TGCGCCAGCAGCTTGGGAAGAGCGGGGGGACTCGGGGGAGAGACCCAGTACTTC. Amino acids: CASSLGRAGGLGGETQYF.

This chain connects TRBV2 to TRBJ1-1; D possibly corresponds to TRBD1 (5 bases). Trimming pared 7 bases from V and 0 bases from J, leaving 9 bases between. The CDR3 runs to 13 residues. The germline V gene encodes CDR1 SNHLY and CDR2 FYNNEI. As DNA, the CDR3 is TGTGCCAGCAATGGCAGGGTGAACACTGAAGCTTTCTTT. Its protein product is CASNGRVNTEAFF.

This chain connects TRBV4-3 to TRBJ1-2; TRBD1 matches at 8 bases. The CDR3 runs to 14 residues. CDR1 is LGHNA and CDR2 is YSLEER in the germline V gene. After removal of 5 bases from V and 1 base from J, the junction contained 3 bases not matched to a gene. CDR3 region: CASSWTGLNYGYTF. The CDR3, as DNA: TGCGCCAGCAGCTGGACAGGGCTTAACTATGGCTACACCTTC.

DNA for the CDR3: TGTGCCAGTCCTATAGCCTACGAGCAGTACTTC. It is translated as CASPIAYEQYF. The chain joins TRBV18 to TRBJ2-7; D gene ambiguous. CDR1 is KGHSH and CDR2 is LQKENI in the germline V gene. This CDR3 spans 11 amino acids. Trimming removed 9 bases from V and 2 bases from J, with 8 bases in between.

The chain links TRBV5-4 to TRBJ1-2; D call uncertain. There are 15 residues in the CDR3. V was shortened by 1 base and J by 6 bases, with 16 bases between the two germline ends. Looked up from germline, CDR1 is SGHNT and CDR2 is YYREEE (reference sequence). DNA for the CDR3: TGTGCCAGCAGCTTGCAAGGACTTACCGCCAATGGCTACACCTTC. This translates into CASSLQGLTANGYTF. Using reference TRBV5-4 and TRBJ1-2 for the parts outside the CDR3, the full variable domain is ETGVTQSPTHLIKTRGQQVTLRCSSQSGHNTVSWYQQALGQGPQFIFQYYREEENGRGNFPPRFSGLQFPNYSSELNVNALELDDSALYLCASSLQGLTANGYTFGSGTRLTVV.

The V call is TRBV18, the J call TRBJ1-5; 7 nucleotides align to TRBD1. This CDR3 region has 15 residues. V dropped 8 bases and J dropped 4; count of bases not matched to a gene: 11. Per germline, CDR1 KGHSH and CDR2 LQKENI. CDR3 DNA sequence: TGTGCCAGCGCCGACGGACAGGCGTCAAATCAGCCCCAGCATTTT. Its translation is CASADGQASNQPQHF.

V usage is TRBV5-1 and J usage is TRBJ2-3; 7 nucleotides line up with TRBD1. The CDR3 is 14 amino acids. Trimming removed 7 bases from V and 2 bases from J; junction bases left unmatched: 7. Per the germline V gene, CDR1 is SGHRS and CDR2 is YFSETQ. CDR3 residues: CASEVGGLTDTQYF. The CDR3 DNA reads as TGCGCCAGCGAAGTAGGGGGCCTCACAGATACGCAGTATTTT.

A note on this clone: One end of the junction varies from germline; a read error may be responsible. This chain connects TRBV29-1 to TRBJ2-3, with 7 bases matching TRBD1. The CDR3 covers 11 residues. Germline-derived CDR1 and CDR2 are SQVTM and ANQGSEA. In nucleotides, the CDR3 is TGCAGCGTTGAAGCAGGGGGTACAGAGAATTTT. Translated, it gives CSVEAGGTENF.

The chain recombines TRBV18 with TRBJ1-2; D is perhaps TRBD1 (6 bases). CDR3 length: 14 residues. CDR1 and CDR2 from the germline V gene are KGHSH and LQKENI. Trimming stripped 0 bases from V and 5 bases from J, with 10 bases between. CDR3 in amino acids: CASSPPVDSYGYTF. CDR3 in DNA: TGTGCCAGCTCACCACCGGTGGACAGTTATGGCTACACCTTC.

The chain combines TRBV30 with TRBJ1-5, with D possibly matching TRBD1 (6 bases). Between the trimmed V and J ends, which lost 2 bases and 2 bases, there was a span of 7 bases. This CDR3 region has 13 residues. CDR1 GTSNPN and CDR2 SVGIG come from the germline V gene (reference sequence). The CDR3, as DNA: TGTGCCTGGAGTCCAGGGGGCAATCAGCCCCAGCATTTT. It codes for CAWSPGGNQPQHF.

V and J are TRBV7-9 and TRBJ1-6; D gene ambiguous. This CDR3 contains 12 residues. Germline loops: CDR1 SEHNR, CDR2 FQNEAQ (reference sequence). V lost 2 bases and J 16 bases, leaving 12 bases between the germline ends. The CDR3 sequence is CASSLTVGPLHF. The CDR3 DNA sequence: TGTGCCAGCAGCTTAACCGTGGGCCCACTCCACTTT.

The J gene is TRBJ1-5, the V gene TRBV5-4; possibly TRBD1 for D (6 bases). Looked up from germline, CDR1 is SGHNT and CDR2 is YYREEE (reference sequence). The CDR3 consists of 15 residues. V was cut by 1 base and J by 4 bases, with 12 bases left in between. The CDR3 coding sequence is TGTGCCAGCAGCTTGAGCGGACAGACTAATCAGCCCCAGCATTTT. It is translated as CASSLSGQTNQPQHF.

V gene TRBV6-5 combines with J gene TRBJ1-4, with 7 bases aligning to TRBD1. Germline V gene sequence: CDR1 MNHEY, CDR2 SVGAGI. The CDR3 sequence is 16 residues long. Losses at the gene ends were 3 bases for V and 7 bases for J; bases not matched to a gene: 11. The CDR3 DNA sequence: TGTGCCAGCAGTTATTTACGACAGGGACGGACTGAAAAACTGTTTTTT. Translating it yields CASSYLRQGRTEKLFF.